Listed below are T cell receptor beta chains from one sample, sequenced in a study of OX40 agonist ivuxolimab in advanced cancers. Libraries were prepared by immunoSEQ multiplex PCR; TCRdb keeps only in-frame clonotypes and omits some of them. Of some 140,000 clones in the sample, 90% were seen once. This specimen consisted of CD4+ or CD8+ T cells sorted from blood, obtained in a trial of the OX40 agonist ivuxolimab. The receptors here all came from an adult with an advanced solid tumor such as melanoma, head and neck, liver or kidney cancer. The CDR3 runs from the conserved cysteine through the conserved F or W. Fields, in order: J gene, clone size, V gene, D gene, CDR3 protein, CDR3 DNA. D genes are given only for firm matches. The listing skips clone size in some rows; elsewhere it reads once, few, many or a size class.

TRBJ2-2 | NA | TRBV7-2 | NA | CASSFARDDPVRTGELFF | TGTGCCAGCAGCTTCGCCCGGGACGACCCCGTGAGGACCGGGGAGCTGTTTTTT
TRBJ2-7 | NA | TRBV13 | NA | CASSFQSGAVSYEQYF | TGTGCCAGCAGTTTCCAATCAGGGGCGGTATCCTACGAGCAGTACTTC
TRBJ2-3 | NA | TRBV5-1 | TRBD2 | CASSLAGGGADTQYF | TGCGCCAGCAGCTTGGCGGGAGGAGGCGCAGATACGCAGTATTTT
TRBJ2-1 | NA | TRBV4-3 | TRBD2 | CASSQGAGESYNEQFF | TGCGCCAGCAGCCAAGGGGCGGGAGAGTCCTACAATGAGCAGTTCTTC
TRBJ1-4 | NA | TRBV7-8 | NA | CASSSSSGGELFF | TGTGCCAGCAGTTCTTCATCGGGGGGGGAACTGTTTTTT
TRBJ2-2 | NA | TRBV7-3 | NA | CASSSQGPGELFF | TGTGCCAGCAGCTCCCAGGGACCCGGGGAGCTGTTTTTT
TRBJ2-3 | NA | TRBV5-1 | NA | CASSTASTDTQYF | TGCGCCAGCAGCACCGCCTCCACAGATACGCAGTATTTT
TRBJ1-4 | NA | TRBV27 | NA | CASSRVEYEKLFF | TGTGCCAGCAGCAGGGTTGAATACGAAAAACTGTTTTTT
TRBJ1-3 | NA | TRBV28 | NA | CASSFASYSGNTIYF | TGTGCCAGCAGTTTCGCCAGCTACTCTGGAAACACCATATATTTT
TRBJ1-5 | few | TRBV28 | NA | CASSLMQSSQPQHF | TGTGCCAGCAGTTTAATGCAGTCTAGTCAGCCCCAGCATTTT
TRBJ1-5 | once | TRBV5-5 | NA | CASSLDGSNQPQHF | TGTGCCAGCAGCTTGGATGGTAGCAATCAGCCCCAGCATTTT
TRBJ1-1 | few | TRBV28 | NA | CASSYTEAFF | TGTGCCAGCAGCTACACTGAAGCTTTCTTT
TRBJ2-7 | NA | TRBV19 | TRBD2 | CASSILAGGIYEQYF | TGTGCCAGTAGTATCCTAGCGGGAGGAATCTACGAGCAGTACTTC
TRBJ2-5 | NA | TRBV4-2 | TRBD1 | CASSHPGQDNQETQYF | TGTGCCAGCAGCCATCCGGGACAGGACAACCAAGAGACCCAGTACTTC
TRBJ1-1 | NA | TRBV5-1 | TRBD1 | CASSLTAGTAEAFF | TGCGCCAGCAGCTTGACGGCCGGGACAGCCGAAGCTTTCTTT
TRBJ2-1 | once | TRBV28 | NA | CASTSGYNEQFF | TGTGCCAGCACGAGTGGCTACAATGAGCAGTTCTTC
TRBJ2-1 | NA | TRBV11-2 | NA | CASSLDQVNEQFF | TGTGCCAGCAGCTTAGATCAGGTGAATGAGCAGTTCTTC
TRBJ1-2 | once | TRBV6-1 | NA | CASSEAPGKGYGYTF | TGTGCCAGCAGTGAAGCCCCAGGGAAAGGGTATGGCTACACCTTC
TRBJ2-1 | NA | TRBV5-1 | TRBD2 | CASSLIPGLENEQFF | TGCGCCAGCAGCTTGATCCCGGGACTAGAAAATGAGCAGTTCTTC
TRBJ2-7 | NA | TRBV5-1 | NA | CASNKEYPDLYEQYF | TGCGCCAGCAATAAAGAGTACCCTGACCTTTACGAGCAGTACTTC
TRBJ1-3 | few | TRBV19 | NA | CASSNRASGNTIYF | TGTGCCAGTAGTAATCGGGCCTCTGGAAACACCATATATTTT
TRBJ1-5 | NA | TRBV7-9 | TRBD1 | CASSTGTGGIINQPQHF | TGTGCCAGCAGTACCGGGACAGGGGGGATTATCAATCAGCCCCAGCATTTT
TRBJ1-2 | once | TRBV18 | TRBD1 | CASSPQGQGANGYTF | TGTGCCAGCTCACCACAGGGACAGGGGGCGAATGGCTACACCTTC
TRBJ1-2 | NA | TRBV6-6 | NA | CASSRAPKYGYTF | TGTGCCAGCAGTCGAGCCCCGAAATATGGCTACACCTTC
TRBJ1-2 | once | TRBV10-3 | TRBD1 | CAISLGQGASNYGYTF | TGTGCCATCAGCCTCGGACAGGGGGCCTCGAACTATGGCTACACCTTC
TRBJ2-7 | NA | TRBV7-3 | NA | CASSLLGTAREQYF | TGTGCCAGCAGCTTACTCGGGACGGCGCGGGAGCAGTACTTC
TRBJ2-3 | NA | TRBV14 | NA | CASSQERAGDTQYF | TGTGCCAGCAGCCAAGAGCGGGCCGGAGATACGCAGTATTTT
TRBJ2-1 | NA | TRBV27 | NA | CASSLVSGSYNEQFF | TGTGCCAGCAGTTTAGTCAGCGGCTCCTACAATGAGCAGTTCTTC
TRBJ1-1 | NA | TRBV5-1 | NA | CASSRREGLTEAFF | TGCGCCAGCAGCCGGAGGGAGGGTTTAACTGAAGCTTTCTTT
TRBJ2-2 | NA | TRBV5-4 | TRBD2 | CASSVAGGNTGELFF | TGTGCCAGCAGTGTGGCGGGAGGGAACACCGGGGAGCTGTTTTTT
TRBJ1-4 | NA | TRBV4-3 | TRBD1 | CASSQNPPGQGEKLFF | TGCGCCAGCAGCCAAAACCCCCCAGGACAGGGGGAAAAACTGTTTTTT